This record concerns one T cell receptor (beta chain) sequence. This specimen comes from a study of blood T cell repertoires in COVID-19. Across the study: The United States, Italy and Spain supplied acute and convalescent COVID-19 samples. T cells, B-cell-depleted T cells, or PBMCs provided the cDNA or gDNA that served as material.

The assay was immunoSEQ multiplex PCR, and TCRdb's table has in-frame clones only and misses some. The table has hundreds of thousands of clones, approximately 79% seen once. Material: peripheral blood. This clonotype was sampled from a woman aged 40 to 55 with active or convalescent COVID-19.

The DNA for the CDR3 is TGTGCCAGTACCATGGGGGGGGGCGCCGGTCTCCCCTACACCTTC. Protein sequence: CASTMGGGAGLPYTF. The chain couples TRBV19 to TRBJ1-2, with D possibly TRBD1 on 6 matching bases. This CDR3 contains 15 residues. The germline V gene has CDR1 LNHDA and CDR2 SQIVND (reference sequence). V dropped 7 bases and J dropped 10 bases, with 25 bases sitting between them.